These T cell receptor beta chains were read from a single sample in a study of blood T cell repertoires in COVID-19. Clones were sequenced by immunoSEQ multiplex PCR, and TCRdb holds only the in-frame ones, with some missing. Of around 93,000 clones listed, around 76% are singletons. Sequencing was done on a sample of peripheral blood. These receptors were taken from a man older than 75 with acute or convalescent COVID-19. Both conserved end residues are part of each CDR3. Each record gives: D gene, V gene, J gene, clone size, CDR3 protein, CDR3 DNA. The D gene is left open where the match is weak. Size is stated for part of the rows, as once, few or many counts, or as a class when the clone is expanded.

D gene: TRBD1; V gene: TRBV6-6; J gene: TRBJ2-1; clone size: NA; CDR3 protein: CASSGTRGLERNEQFF; CDR3 DNA: TGTGCCAGCAGTGGTACTAGGGGGCTAGAAAGGAATGAGCAGTTCTTC
D gene: NA; V gene: TRBV18; J gene: TRBJ1-2; clone size: NA; CDR3 protein: CASSPGPQGYGYTF; CDR3 DNA: TGTGCCAGCTCACCCGGGCCGCAGGGCTATGGCTACACCTTC
D gene: TRBD1; V gene: TRBV4-1; J gene: TRBJ2-6; clone size: NA; CDR3 protein: CASSKGGTGTTGANVLTF; CDR3 DNA: TGCGCCAGCAGTAAAGGGGGGACAGGGACTACTGGGGCCAACGTCCTGACTTTC
D gene: TRBD1; V gene: TRBV5-1; J gene: TRBJ1-2; clone size: NA; CDR3 protein: CASSEGQVYGYTF; CDR3 DNA: TGCGCCAGCAGCGAAGGACAGGTCTATGGCTACACCTTC
D gene: NA; V gene: TRBV18; J gene: TRBJ2-5; clone size: NA; CDR3 protein: CASSQNLGEETQYF; CDR3 DNA: TGTGCCAGCTCACAGAACCTAGGCGAGGAGACCCAGTACTTC
D gene: NA; V gene: TRBV27; J gene: TRBJ1-6; clone size: NA; CDR3 protein: CASRGDIGNSPLHF; CDR3 DNA: TGTGCCAGCAGGGGAGACATCGGTAATTCACCCCTCCACTTT
D gene: TRBD1; V gene: TRBV6-5; J gene: TRBJ1-5; clone size: NA; CDR3 protein: CASTLSDREGQPQHF; CDR3 DNA: TGTGCCAGCACCCTTTCGGACAGGGAAGGTCAGCCCCAGCATTTT
D gene: TRBD2; V gene: TRBV19; J gene: TRBJ2-1; clone size: few; CDR3 protein: CASSISGLAGSSYNEQFF; CDR3 DNA: TGTGCCAGTAGTATATCCGGACTAGCGGGAAGCTCCTACAATGAGCAGTTCTTC
D gene: NA; V gene: TRBV10-1; J gene: TRBJ2-7; clone size: NA; CDR3 protein: CASSEGSGASEQYF; CDR3 DNA: TGCGCCAGCAGTGAAGGTAGCGGAGCCTCCGAGCAGTACTTC
D gene: TRBD2; V gene: TRBV7-8; J gene: TRBJ2-3; clone size: NA; CDR3 protein: CASSQLSGTADTQYF; CDR3 DNA: TGTGCCAGCAGCCAACTTAGCGGGACCGCAGATACGCAGTATTTT
D gene: TRBD1; V gene: TRBV3-1/TRBV3-2; J gene: TRBJ1-2; clone size: NA; CDR3 protein: CASNAQGGPHRF; CDR3 DNA: TGTGCCAGCAATGCCCAGGGGGGACCCCATCGCTTC
D gene: NA; V gene: TRBV24-1; J gene: TRBJ1-6; clone size: few; CDR3 protein: CATSDRDYSPLHF; CDR3 DNA: TGTGCCACCAGTGACCGGGACTATTCACCCCTCCACTTT
D gene: TRBD1; V gene: TRBV27; J gene: TRBJ2-6; clone size: NA; CDR3 protein: CASKGTAGANVLTF; CDR3 DNA: TGTGCCAGCAAAGGGACAGCTGGGGCCAACGTCCTGACTTTC